Sequencing of this T cell receptor (beta chain) was carried out in a study of T-cell reconstitution after alpha-beta-depleted transplantation in children. In this sample, this clonotype turned up a few times. Unmatched junction bases numbered 5, after V lost 1 base and J lost 5 bases. The germline CDR1 and CDR2 sequences are SEHNR and FQNEAQ (reference sequence). The CDR3 is 16 residues long. Unique molecular identifiers featured in how the TCRbeta library was prepared. TCRdb re-derived calls from the PCR reads in MiXCR, one entry per CDR3 protein. The sample has approximately 350,000 distinct CDR3 sequences, approximately 10% seen once.

This receptor was obtained from a human donor who donated a stem cell graft to a child with acute lymphoblastic leukemia. The chain has TRBV7-9 and TRBJ1-5; 10 nucleotides line up with TRBD1. This sample comprised PBMCs from the stem cell graft donor, obtained from the stem cell graft. CDR3 loop: CASSLVGTGEDQPQHF. CDR3 bases: TGTGCCAGCAGCTTAGTAGGGACAGGGGAGGATCAGCCCCAGCATTTT.